The rows below give T cell receptor beta chains drawn from one sample of a study of cytomegalovirus exposure and HLA in healthy donors. The repertoire was sequenced with immunoSEQ multiplex PCR; TCRdb's copy has only in-frame clones and lacks some. The top ten clones hold roughly 1.3% of a sample with 200,000 to 250,000 clones, about 85% of them seen once. What was sequenced was PBMCs. All receptors come from a human donor in good health. CDR3s include the opening cysteine and the closing phenylalanine or tryptophan. D genes are given only for firm matches. Size is omitted from some rows. Given values are once, few, many or a class for expanded clones.

len: 15
j_gene: TRBJ2-7
d_gene: .
v_gene: TRBV6-1
abundance: .
CDR3nt: TGTGCCAGCAGTGAAAGGGCGGGTGGGTCCTACGAGCAGTACTTC
CDR3aa: CASSERAGGSYEQYF

len: 15
j_gene: TRBJ2-1
d_gene: TRBD2
v_gene: TRBV28
abundance: .
CDR3nt: TGTGCCAGCAGTGATAGCGGGCCCCCCTACAATGAGCAGTTCTTC
CDR3aa: CASSDSGPPYNEQFF

len: 15
j_gene: TRBJ2-1
d_gene: TRBD2
v_gene: TRBV5-1
abundance: .
CDR3nt: TGCGCCAGCAGCCACTCTAGCGGGAGGGGAAATGAGCAGTTCTTC
CDR3aa: CASSHSSGRGNEQFF

len: 16
j_gene: TRBJ2-3
d_gene: TRBD2
v_gene: TRBV12-5
abundance: .
CDR3nt: TGTGCTAGTGGTATACGGACTAGCGGCTGGGGAGATACGCAGTATTTT
CDR3aa: CASGIRTSGWGDTQYF

len: 15
j_gene: TRBJ2-1
d_gene: TRBD2
v_gene: TRBV5-1
abundance: .
CDR3nt: TGCGCCAGCAGCCCGGACAGCGGGAGGGGCAATGAGCAGTTCTTC
CDR3aa: CASSPDSGRGNEQFF

len: 13
j_gene: TRBJ2-4
d_gene: TRBD1
v_gene: TRBV7-8
abundance: .
CDR3nt: TGTGCCAGCAGCCCCGGGACAGGGGTCATTCAGTACTTC
CDR3aa: CASSPGTGVIQYF

len: 13
j_gene: TRBJ2-7
d_gene: TRBD2
v_gene: TRBV7-9
abundance: .
CDR3nt: TGTGCCAGCAGCTTAGGAACTAGCGGGACGCAGTACTTC
CDR3aa: CASSLGTSGTQYF

len: 14
j_gene: TRBJ1-1
d_gene: .
v_gene: TRBV29-1
abundance: .
CDR3nt: TGCAGCGTTGTAATACAGGTACTGAACACTGAAGCTTTCTTT
CDR3aa: CSVVIQVLNTEAFF

len: 16
j_gene: TRBJ2-3
d_gene: TRBD2
v_gene: TRBV7-2
abundance: .
CDR3nt: TGTGCCAGCAGCTCCGGTGGCGGGAGTAGCACAGATACGCAGTATTTT
CDR3aa: CASSSGGGSSTDTQYF

len: 16
j_gene: TRBJ1-1
d_gene: .
v_gene: TRBV12-5
abundance: few
CDR3nt: TGTGCTAGTGGTTTGGTACTGGGTGCCCTAGCCGGTGAAGCTTTCTTT
CDR3aa: CASGLVLGALAGEAFF

len: 14
j_gene: TRBJ1-2
d_gene: TRBD1
v_gene: TRBV7-2
abundance: .
CDR3nt: TGTGCCAGCAGCCGGGACAGGGGATGGAATGGCTACACCTTC
CDR3aa: CASSRDRGWNGYTF

len: 16
j_gene: TRBJ2-7
d_gene: .
v_gene: TRBV5-1
abundance: .
CDR3nt: TGCGCCAGCAGCTTCCTACGGGGGACTCCTGCCTACGAGCAGTACTTC
CDR3aa: CASSFLRGTPAYEQYF

len: 15
j_gene: TRBJ2-7
d_gene: TRBD1
v_gene: TRBV30
abundance: once
CDR3nt: TGTGCCTGGAGTAACATCGGACAGGGGTCACACGAGCAGTACTTC
CDR3aa: CAWSNIGQGSHEQYF

len: 13
j_gene: TRBJ1-1
d_gene: .
v_gene: TRBV30
abundance: once
CDR3nt: TGTGCCTGGAGTGTGGGGGGGATCACTGAAGCTTTCTTT
CDR3aa: CAWSVGGITEAFF

len: 16
j_gene: TRBJ2-2
d_gene: TRBD2
v_gene: TRBV10-3
abundance: .
CDR3nt: TGTGCCATCAGTGATCGGACTAGCGGTAACACCGGGGAGCTGTTTTTT
CDR3aa: CAISDRTSGNTGELFF

len: 18
j_gene: TRBJ2-3
d_gene: .
v_gene: TRBV7-9
abundance: .
CDR3nt: TGTGCCAGCAGCCCCGGTGGGTGGGTAGGTGCGGTCACAGATACGCAGTATTTT
CDR3aa: CASSPGGWVGAVTDTQYF

len: 11
j_gene: TRBJ1-4
d_gene: .
v_gene: TRBV28
abundance: .
CDR3nt: TGTGCCACTTCACAGGGATATTTGGTAACTTTT
CDR3aa: CATSQGYLVTF

len: 14
j_gene: TRBJ1-1
d_gene: .
v_gene: TRBV14
abundance: .
CDR3nt: TGTGCCAGCAGCCTAGGATGGGGGCTGACTGAAGCTTTCTTT
CDR3aa: CASSLGWGLTEAFF

len: 15
j_gene: TRBJ1-4
d_gene: .
v_gene: TRBV4-1
abundance: .
CDR3nt: TGCGCCAGCAGCCAAGATTCGGGAAGAGGGGAAAAACTGTTTTTT
CDR3aa: CASSQDSGRGEKLFF

len: 11
j_gene: TRBJ2-1
d_gene: TRBD2
v_gene: TRBV7-3
abundance: .
CDR3nt: TGTGCCAGCAGCGGGGGGGATGAGCAGTTCTTC
CDR3aa: CASSGGDEQFF

len: 14
j_gene: TRBJ1-1
d_gene: TRBD1
v_gene: TRBV2
abundance: .
CDR3nt: TGTGCCAGCAGTCTGACAGGGTCCTACGCTGAAGCTTTCTTT
CDR3aa: CASSLTGSYAEAFF

len: 15
j_gene: TRBJ2-1
d_gene: TRBD1
v_gene: TRBV25-1
abundance: .
CDR3nt: TGTGCCAGCAGTGCACCGGGACAGTTTAACAATGAGCAGTTCTTC
CDR3aa: CASSAPGQFNNEQFF

len: 14
j_gene: TRBJ1-5
d_gene: TRBD1
v_gene: TRBV6-5
abundance: .
CDR3nt: TGTGCCAGCAGCGTCGGGACAGCCAATCAGCCCCAGCATTTT
CDR3aa: CASSVGTANQPQHF

len: 13
j_gene: TRBJ1-5
d_gene: .
v_gene: TRBV27
abundance: .
CDR3nt: TGTGCCAGCAGTCGGGGATTCAATCAGCCCCAGCATTTT
CDR3aa: CASSRGFNQPQHF

len: 13
j_gene: TRBJ2-3
d_gene: .
v_gene: TRBV12-5
abundance: .
CDR3nt: TGTGCTAGTGGCCGGAATGGGGCGAACAACGCGTATTTT
CDR3aa: CASGRNGANNAYF

len: 13
j_gene: TRBJ2-7
d_gene: TRBD2
v_gene: TRBV10-1
abundance: .
CDR3nt: TGCGCCGGACTGACTAGCGGGAGATACGAGCAGTACTTC
CDR3aa: CAGLTSGRYEQYF

len: 15
j_gene: TRBJ2-7
d_gene: TRBD1
v_gene: TRBV29-1
abundance: .
CDR3nt: TGCAGCGTGGACTCCGGGACAGGGGGGCACTACGAGCAGTACTTC
CDR3aa: CSVDSGTGGHYEQYF

len: 14
j_gene: TRBJ2-5
d_gene: TRBD1
v_gene: TRBV19
abundance: .
CDR3nt: TGTGCCAGTAGTATCACAGGGGGCGGGGAGACCCAGTACTTC
CDR3aa: CASSITGGGETQYF

len: 16
j_gene: TRBJ2-1
d_gene: .
v_gene: TRBV28
abundance: .
CDR3nt: TGTGCCAGCTGTTACCAACTGACAGGCTCCTACAATGAGCAGTTCTTC
CDR3aa: CASCYQLTGSYNEQFF

len: 13
j_gene: TRBJ2-7
d_gene: TRBD1
v_gene: TRBV15
abundance: .
CDR3nt: TGTGCCACCAGAAGGACAGGAATCTACGAGCAGTACTTC
CDR3aa: CATRRTGIYEQYF

len: 18
j_gene: TRBJ2-4
d_gene: TRBD2
v_gene: TRBV2
abundance: once
CDR3nt: TGTGCCAGCAGTGAGAGACTAGCGGGACCCGTAGCCAAAAACATTCAGTACTTC
CDR3aa: CASSERLAGPVAKNIQYF

len: 16
j_gene: TRBJ2-1
d_gene: TRBD2
v_gene: TRBV6-5
abundance: .
CDR3nt: TGTGCCAGCAGTTACTCTCTAGCGGGAGGGGAGGATGAGCAGTTCTTC
CDR3aa: CASSYSLAGGEDEQFF

len: 12
j_gene: TRBJ2-7
d_gene: .
v_gene: TRBV19
abundance: .
CDR3nt: TGTGCCTCTGCGGGTAGCTCCTACGAGCAGTACTTC
CDR3aa: CASAGSSYEQYF

len: 14
j_gene: TRBJ2-7
d_gene: .
v_gene: TRBV7-8
abundance: few
CDR3nt: TGTGCCAGCAGCGCGACAGGTTTAAACTACGAGCAGTACTTC
CDR3aa: CASSATGLNYEQYF

len: 14
j_gene: TRBJ2-7
d_gene: TRBD2
v_gene: TRBV13
abundance: few
CDR3nt: TGTGCCAGCAGATCGACTAGCGGGACCTACGAGCAGTACTTC
CDR3aa: CASRSTSGTYEQYF

len: 17
j_gene: TRBJ1-2
d_gene: .
v_gene: TRBV7-9
abundance: .
CDR3nt: TGTGCCAGCAGTCGTTTTTTTTCTGGCGGTACTAACTATGGCTACACCTTC
CDR3aa: CASSRFFSGGTNYGYTF

len: 16
j_gene: TRBJ1-1
d_gene: TRBD1
v_gene: TRBV5-1
abundance: .
CDR3nt: TGCGCCAGCAGTGTTCCAGGGGGAGGACTTAACACTGAAGCTTTCTTT
CDR3aa: CASSVPGGGLNTEAFF

len: 14
j_gene: TRBJ2-1
d_gene: TRBD2
v_gene: TRBV5-1
abundance: .
CDR3nt: TGCGCCAGCAGCTCAGGACTAGCCCCCAATGAGCAGTTCTTC
CDR3aa: CASSSGLAPNEQFF

len: 15
j_gene: TRBJ2-7
d_gene: TRBD1
v_gene: TRBV7-9
abundance: once
CDR3nt: TGTGCCAGCAGCTTAGCGGAGACAGGGGGGGACGAGCAGTACTTC
CDR3aa: CASSLAETGGDEQYF

len: 15
j_gene: TRBJ2-7
d_gene: TRBD1
v_gene: TRBV27
abundance: .
CDR3nt: TGTGCCAGCAGTTGGGTCGGGACAGGGAGGAGCGAGCAGTACTTC
CDR3aa: CASSWVGTGRSEQYF

len: 14
j_gene: TRBJ2-7
d_gene: .
v_gene: TRBV27
abundance: .
CDR3nt: TGTGCCAGCAGTTTTGGGCTAAACAGTTACGAGCAGTACTTC
CDR3aa: CASSFGLNSYEQYF

len: 14
j_gene: TRBJ2-7
d_gene: TRBD2
v_gene: TRBV7-9
abundance: .
CDR3nt: TGTGCCAGCAGCTTGGGACTAGCCTCCTACGAGCAGTACTTC
CDR3aa: CASSLGLASYEQYF

len: 15
j_gene: TRBJ2-1
d_gene: TRBD2
v_gene: TRBV5-1
abundance: .
CDR3nt: TGCGCCAGCAGCTTGGGACTAGCGGGCTACAATGAGCAGTTCTTC
CDR3aa: CASSLGLAGYNEQFF

len: 14
j_gene: TRBJ1-5
d_gene: TRBD1
v_gene: TRBV10-3
abundance: once
CDR3nt: TGTGCCATCAGTGAGGGACAGGCCAATCAGCCCCAGCATTTT
CDR3aa: CAISEGQANQPQHF

len: 14
j_gene: TRBJ2-1
d_gene: .
v_gene: TRBV18
abundance: .
CDR3nt: TGTGCCAGCTCAGAATATGAGAGAAACAATGAGCAGTTCTTC
CDR3aa: CASSEYERNNEQFF

len: 15
j_gene: TRBJ1-2
d_gene: TRBD1
v_gene: TRBV18
abundance: .
CDR3nt: TGTGCCAGCTCACCTGAGACAGGGGCTAACTATGGCTACACCTTC
CDR3aa: CASSPETGANYGYTF

len: 9
j_gene: TRBJ1-1
d_gene: .
v_gene: TRBV6-1
abundance: .
CDR3nt: TGTGCCAGCAGCGGGGAAGCTTTCTTT
CDR3aa: CASSGEAFF

len: 13
j_gene: TRBJ1-1
d_gene: .
v_gene: TRBV6-4
abundance: few
CDR3nt: TGTGCCAGCAGTGAAAGCTTAAACACTGAAGCTTTCTTT
CDR3aa: CASSESLNTEAFF

len: 14
j_gene: TRBJ1-4
d_gene: .
v_gene: TRBV15
abundance: once
CDR3nt: TGTGCCACCAGCAGTGAACGGGGGAGTGAAAAACTGTTTTTT
CDR3aa: CATSSERGSEKLFF

len: 12
j_gene: TRBJ1-5
d_gene: .
v_gene: TRBV2
abundance: once
CDR3nt: TGTGCCAGCAGACGGGAAAATCAGCCCCAGCATTTT
CDR3aa: CASRRENQPQHF

len: 15
j_gene: TRBJ2-5
d_gene: .
v_gene: TRBV6-5
abundance: .
CDR3nt: TGTGCCAGCAGATCAACAGGGTCCCCCCAAGAGACCCAGTACTTC
CDR3aa: CASRSTGSPQETQYF

len: 15
j_gene: TRBJ2-1
d_gene: TRBD2
v_gene: TRBV7-9
abundance: once
CDR3nt: TGTGCCAGCAGCTTGACTAGCGGGAGTCGGAATGAGCAGTTCTTC
CDR3aa: CASSLTSGSRNEQFF